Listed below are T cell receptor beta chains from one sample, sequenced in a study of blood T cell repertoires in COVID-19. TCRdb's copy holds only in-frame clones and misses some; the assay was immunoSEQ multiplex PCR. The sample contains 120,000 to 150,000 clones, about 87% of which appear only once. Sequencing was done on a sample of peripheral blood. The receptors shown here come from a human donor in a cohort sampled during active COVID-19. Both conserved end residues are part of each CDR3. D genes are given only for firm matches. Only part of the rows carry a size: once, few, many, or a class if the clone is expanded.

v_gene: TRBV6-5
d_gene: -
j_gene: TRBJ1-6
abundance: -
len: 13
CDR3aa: CASTTEYNSPLHF
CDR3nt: TGTGCCAGCACCACAGAGTATAATTCACCCCTCCACTTT

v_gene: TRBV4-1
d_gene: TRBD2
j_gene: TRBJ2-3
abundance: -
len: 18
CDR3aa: CASSQVAGVRASTDTQYF
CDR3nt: TGCGCCAGCAGCCAAGTAGCGGGGGTCCGTGCTAGCACAGATACGCAGTATTTT

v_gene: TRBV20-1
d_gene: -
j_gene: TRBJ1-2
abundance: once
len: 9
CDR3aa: CSGNYGYTF
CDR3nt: TGCAGCGGTAACTATGGCTACACCTTC

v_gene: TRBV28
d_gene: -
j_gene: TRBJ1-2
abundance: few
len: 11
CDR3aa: CATTVGYGYTF
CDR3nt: TGTGCGACGACAGTGGGCTATGGCTACACCTTC

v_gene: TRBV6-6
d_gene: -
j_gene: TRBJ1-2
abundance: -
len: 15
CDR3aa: CASSSDPRQSYGYTF
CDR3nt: TGTGCCAGCAGTTCCGACCCTCGACAGAGCTATGGCTACACCTTC

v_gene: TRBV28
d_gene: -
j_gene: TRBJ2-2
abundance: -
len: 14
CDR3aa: CASTYGGNTGELFF
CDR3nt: TGTGCCAGCACCTACGGGGGTAACACCGGGGAGCTGTTTTTT

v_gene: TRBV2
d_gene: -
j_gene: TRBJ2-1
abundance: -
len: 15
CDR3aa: CASSAGTASSRGKFF
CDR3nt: TGTGCCAGCAGTGCCGGGACTGCCTCAAGTAGAGGAAAGTTCTTC

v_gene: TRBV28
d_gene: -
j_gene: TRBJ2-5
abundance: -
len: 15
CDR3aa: CASSLTGGGQETQYF
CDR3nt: TGTGCCAGCAGTTTAACAGGGGGGGGTCAAGAGACCCAGTACTTC

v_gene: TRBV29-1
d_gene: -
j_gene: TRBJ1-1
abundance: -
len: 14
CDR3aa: CSVARGRGNTEAFF
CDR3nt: TGCAGCGTCGCCAGGGGACGCGGGAACACTGAAGCTTTCTTT

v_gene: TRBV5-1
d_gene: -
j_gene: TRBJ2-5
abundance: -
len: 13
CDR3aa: CASRNAGGETQYF
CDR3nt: TGCGCCAGCAGAAACGCTGGGGGGGAGACCCAGTACTTC

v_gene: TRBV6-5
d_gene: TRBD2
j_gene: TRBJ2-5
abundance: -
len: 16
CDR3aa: CASSYSTSGGMETQYF
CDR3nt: TGTGCCAGCAGTTACTCGACTAGCGGGGGGATGGAGACCCAGTACTTC

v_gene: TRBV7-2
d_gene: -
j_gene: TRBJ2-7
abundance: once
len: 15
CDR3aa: CASSLHVGVGNEQYF
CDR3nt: TGTGCCAGCAGCTTACATGTCGGGGTTGGAAACGAGCAGTACTTC

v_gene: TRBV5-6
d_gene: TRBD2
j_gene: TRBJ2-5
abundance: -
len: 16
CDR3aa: CASSLRTSGHQETQYF
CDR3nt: TGTGCCAGCAGCCTGCGGACTAGCGGCCACCAAGAGACCCAGTACTTC